The 15 T cell receptor beta chains below were found in one sample sequenced in a study of blood T cell repertoires in COVID-19. Sequencing used immunoSEQ multiplex PCR; TCRdb keeps in-frame clones, though not all of them. Here the sample spans 61,000 or so clones, more than 60% being singletons. What was sequenced was peripheral blood. These TCRs come from a woman in her 70s with acute or convalescent COVID-19.

The chain has TRBV3-1 (or the pseudogene TRBV3-2) and TRBJ1-2; 7 bases agree with TRBD1. The germline V gene encodes CDR1 LGHDT and CDR2 YNNKEL (reference sequence). J lost 8 bases, V lost 1 base, and 7 bases had no gene match. The CDR3 is made up of 14 amino acids. The CDR3 DNA follows: TGTGCCAGCAGCCAAGGGGACAGAAAAAAGGGCTACACCTTC. It specifies CASSQGDRKKGYTF.

This clone was found a few times. The gene calls are TRBV9 and TRBJ2-1, with D possibly matching TRBD2 (5 bases). Germline V gene sequence: CDR1 SGDLS, CDR2 YYNGEE. The CDR3 has 14 amino acids. The germline V and J ends were trimmed by 0 bases and 6 bases, with 10 bases remaining between them. CDR3 coding DNA: TGTGCCAGCAGCGTAGTCGGGGATGTCAATGAGCAGTTCTTC. Translation: CASSVVGDVNEQFF.

This chain joins TRBV2 and TRBJ1-1, with D tentatively TRBD1 (6 bases). The CDR3 contains 16 residues. Germline V gene lookup returns CDR1 SNHLY and CDR2 FYNNEI. Trimming removed 0 bases at V and 1 base at J, with 12 bases between. CDR3 DNA sequence: TGTGCCAGCAGTGAAGCGCTCGACAGGCCGAACACTGAAGCTTTCTTT. The encoded protein is CASSEALDRPNTEAFF.

The rearrangement uses TRBV3-1 (or the pseudogene TRBV3-2) and TRBJ1-4; weak D call: TRBD1 (6 bases). With 3 bases removed from V and 10 bases from J, the gap between germline ends came to 12 bases. This CDR3 spans 13 amino acids. The germline V gene has CDR1 LGHDT and CDR2 YNNKEL (reference sequence). CDR3 sequence (DNA): TGTGCCAGCAGCCAGGGACAAAGCGTAAAACTGTTTTTT. Translating gives CASSQGQSVKLFF.

The rearrangement links TRBV6-6 to TRBJ1-3; D not certain. V was shortened by 0 bases and J by 0 bases, with 9 bases between the two germline ends. Germline assignment: CDR1 MNHNY and CDR2 SVGAGI (reference sequence). The CDR3 runs to 16 residues. This CDR3 reads CASSYSAVNSGNTIYF. The CDR3 coding sequence is TGTGCCAGCAGTTACTCGGCAGTGAACTCTGGAAACACCATATATTTT.

This clone was seen a single time. The gene calls are TRBV7-2 and TRBJ1-4; a possible D gene is TRBD1 (5 bases). CDR3 length: 15 amino acids. Germline V CDR1 and CDR2: SGHTA, FQGNSA. V dropped 1 base and J dropped 7 bases, with 13 bases sitting between them. The CDR3 here is CASSLVSGGTEKLFF. The CDR3 DNA sequence: TGTGCCAGCAGCTTAGTTAGTGGGGGGACTGAAAAACTGTTTTTT.

This chain uses TRBV12-3 or TRBV12-4 with TRBJ2-2, with D perhaps TRBD2 (6 bases). CDR3 length: 13 residues. Trimming cost V 6 bases and J 4 bases, with 9 bases left between them. The CDR3 nucleotides are TGTGCCAGCAGATACGGGAGCACCGGGGAGCTGTTTTTT. This codes for CASRYGSTGELFF.

This clone occurred once. The rearrangement links TRBV18 to TRBJ1-1; D uncertain. This CDR3 region has 14 residues. With 1 base removed from V and 4 bases from J, the gap between germline ends came to 10 bases. CDR1 and CDR2 from the germline V gene are KGHSH and LQKENI. In nucleotides, the CDR3 is TGTGCCAGCTCACCACGAGGAAGTACCACTGAAGCTTTCTTT. This encodes CASSPRGSTTEAFF.

This chain joins TRBV5-6 and TRBJ1-1; D is possibly TRBD1 (5 bases). With 2 bases removed from V and 1 base from J, the gap between germline ends came to 12 bases. Germline loops: CDR1 SGHDT, CDR2 YYEEEE. CDR3 length equals 15 residues. CDR3 loop: CASSFSPGGNTEAFF. In DNA form, the CDR3 reads TGTGCCAGCAGCTTTTCTCCGGGGGGGAACACTGAAGCTTTCTTT.

This clone was recorded a few times. The chain's CDR3 is CASSPVGNGGNQPQHF. CDR3 sequence (DNA): TGCGCCAGCAGCCCCGTAGGGAACGGGGGCAATCAGCCCCAGCATTTT. The V call is TRBV4-1, the J call TRBJ1-5; the D is unclear. The CDR3 has 16 residues. Between the trimmed V and J ends, which lost 4 bases and 2 bases, there was a span of 15 bases. Per germline, CDR1 MGHRA and CDR2 YSYEKL.

This clone was seen just once. The rearrangement uses TRBV18 and TRBJ1-1, with TRBD1 matching over 7 bases. The CDR3 has 12 amino acids. Germline-derived CDR1 and CDR2 are KGHSH and LQKENI. J was trimmed by 8 bases and V by 3 bases; bases with no gene match: 3. CDR3 residues: CASSPGQAEAFF. The CDR3 coding sequence is TGTGCCAGCTCACCCGGACAGGCAGAAGCTTTCTTT.

This clone was observed a handful of times. The chain joins TRBV23-1 to TRBJ2-7; D is possibly TRBD1 (5 bases). TRBV23-1 is filed as an ORF, its function uncertain. The CDR3 covers 17 residues. With 2 bases removed from V and 2 bases from J, the gap between germline ends came to 19 bases. CDR3 DNA: TGCGCCAGCAGTCAAATCGACAGCTATCTAACCGCCTACGAGCAGTACTTC. Its protein is CASSQIDSYLTAYEQYF.

This clone was detected a few times. The chain recombines TRBV6-5 with TRBJ1-1; possible D gene TRBD1, 6 bases. The CDR3 runs 16 residues. The V gene lost 0 bases and the J gene lost 4 bases, with 15 bases spanning the gap. The germline V gene has CDR1 MNHEY and CDR2 SVGAGI. CDR3 DNA sequence: TGTGCCAGCAGTTACTCCGTGTGGGGAGGGGGCACTGAAGCTTTCTTT. Translation: CASSYSVWGGGTEAFF.

The chain has TRBV5-1 and TRBJ1-6; no reliable D call. V was cut by 5 bases and J by 8 bases, with 11 bases left in between. The CDR3 spans 13 residues. The germline CDR1 and CDR2 sequences are SGHRS and YFSETQ. CDR3 region: CASRPENYSPLHF. DNA of the CDR3: TGCGCCAGCAGGCCAGAAAATTATTCACCCCTCCACTTT. Combining the CDR3 with reference TRBV5-1 and TRBJ1-6 gives the whole variable domain KAGVTQTPRYLIKTRGQQVTLSCSPISGHRSVSWYQQTPGQGLQFLFEYFSETQRNKGNFPGRFSGRQFSNSRSEMNVSTLELGDSALYLCASRPENYSPLHFGNGTRLTVT.

Remarks on this clone: The DNA is left out, because the CDR3 cannot be placed on it with certainty; the CDR3 is given as TCRdb lists it. The rearrangement joins TRBV5-8 to TRBJ2-2; the table's D call, TRBD2, was not checked against the DNA. Looked up from germline, CDR1 is SGHTS and CDR2 is YDEGEE. Ends included, the CDR3 has 15 residues. The CDR3 sequence is CASSLVDFGAGELFF.